This TCR beta chain was obtained from a study of T cells in Graves' hyperthyroidism and ophthalmopathy. Study-wide results and caveats: A 13 V-J signature model discriminated ophthalmopathy versus stable hyperthyroidism. Most expanded thyroid clonotypes above 0.001 also appeared in blood.

Amplification targeted TCR beta CDR3 regions from RNA transcripts. First-round RT-PCR with HTBI primers amplified the TCR CDR3 region. From the multiplex PCR reads, TCRdb called clonotypes with MiXCR, one entry per CDR3 protein. The profile shows 500,000 or so distinct CDR3 sequences, 15% to 20% of them singletons. Ophthalmopathy cases met thresholds of Clinical Activity Score at least 3, NOSPECS grade at least 4 and duration under 3 months. PBMCs were collected from an approximately 10 ml volume of fresh peripheral blood. Germline CDR1 and CDR2: SGHVS and FQNEAQ. The V end lost 3 bases, the J end lost 2 bases, and 10 bases lay between the germline ends. This CDR3 is built from 14 residues. A note on this clonotype: Its antigen is unidentified.

The specimen was blood. The chain couples TRBV7-8 to TRBJ1-2; D is undetermined. The receptor's source is a woman aged 30 to 39 with Graves' ophthalmopathy. The CDR3 nucleotides read TGTGCCAGCAGCTTGGGTGACAAGAACTATGGCTACACCTTC. Translating it yields CASSLGDKNYGYTF. Complete variable domain (other parts from reference TRBV7-8 and TRBJ1-2): GAGVSQSPRYKVAKRGQDVALRCDPISGHVSLFWYQQALGQGPEFLTYFQNEAQLDKSGLPSDRFFAERPEGSVSTLKIQRTQQEDSAVYLCASSLGDKNYGYTFGSGTRLTVV.